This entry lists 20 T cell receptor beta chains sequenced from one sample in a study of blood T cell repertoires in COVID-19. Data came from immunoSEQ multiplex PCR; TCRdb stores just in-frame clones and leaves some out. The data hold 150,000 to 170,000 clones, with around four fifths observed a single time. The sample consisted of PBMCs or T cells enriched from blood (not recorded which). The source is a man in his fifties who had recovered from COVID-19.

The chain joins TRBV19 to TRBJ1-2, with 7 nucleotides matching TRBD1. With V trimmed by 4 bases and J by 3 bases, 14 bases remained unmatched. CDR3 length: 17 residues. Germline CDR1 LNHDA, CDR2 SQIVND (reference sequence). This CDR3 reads CASSNRQGRSRYYGYTF. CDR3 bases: TGTGCCAGTAGTAATCGACAGGGAAGGTCCCGTTACTATGGCTACACCTTC.

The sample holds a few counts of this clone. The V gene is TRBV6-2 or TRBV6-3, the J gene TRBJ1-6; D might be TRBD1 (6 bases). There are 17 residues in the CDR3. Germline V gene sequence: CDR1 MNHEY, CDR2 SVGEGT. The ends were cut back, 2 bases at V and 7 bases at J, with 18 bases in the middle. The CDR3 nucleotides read TGTGCCAGCAGTTACCCCCCGCCGGGACACCGAAATTCACCCCTCCACTTT. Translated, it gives CASSYPPPGHRNSPLHF.

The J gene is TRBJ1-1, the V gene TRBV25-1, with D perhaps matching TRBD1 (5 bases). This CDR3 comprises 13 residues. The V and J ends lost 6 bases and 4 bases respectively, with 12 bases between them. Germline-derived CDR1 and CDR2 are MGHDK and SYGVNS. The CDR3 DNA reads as TGTGCCAGCAGCGGACATCTGGGCACTGAAGCTTTCTTT. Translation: CASSGHLGTEAFF.

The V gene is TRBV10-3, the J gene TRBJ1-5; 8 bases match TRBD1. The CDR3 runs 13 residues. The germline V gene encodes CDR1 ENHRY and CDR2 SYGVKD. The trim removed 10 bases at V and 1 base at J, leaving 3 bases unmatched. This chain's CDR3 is CATWTGSNQPQHF. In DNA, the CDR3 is TGTGCCACCTGGACAGGGAGCAATCAGCCCCAGCATTTT.

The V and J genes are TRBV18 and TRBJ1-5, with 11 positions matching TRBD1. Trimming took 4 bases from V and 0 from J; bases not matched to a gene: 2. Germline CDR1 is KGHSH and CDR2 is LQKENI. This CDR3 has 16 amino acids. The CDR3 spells CASSRDRGDSNQPQHF. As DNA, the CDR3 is TGTGCCAGCTCACGGGACAGGGGGGATAGCAATCAGCCCCAGCATTTT.

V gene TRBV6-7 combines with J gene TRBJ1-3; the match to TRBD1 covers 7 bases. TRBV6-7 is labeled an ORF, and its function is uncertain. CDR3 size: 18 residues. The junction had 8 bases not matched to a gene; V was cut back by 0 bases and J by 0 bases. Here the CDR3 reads CASSYSKQGSLSGNTIYF. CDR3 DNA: TGTGCCAGCAGTTACTCGAAACAGGGGTCCCTCTCTGGAAACACCATATATTTT.

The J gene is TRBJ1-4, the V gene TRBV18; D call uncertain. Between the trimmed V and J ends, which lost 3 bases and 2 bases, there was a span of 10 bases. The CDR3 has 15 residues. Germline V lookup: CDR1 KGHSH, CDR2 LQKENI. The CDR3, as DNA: TGTGCCAGCTCACCTCCGCAGTGGACTAATGAAAAACTGTTTTTT. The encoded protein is CASSPPQWTNEKLFF.

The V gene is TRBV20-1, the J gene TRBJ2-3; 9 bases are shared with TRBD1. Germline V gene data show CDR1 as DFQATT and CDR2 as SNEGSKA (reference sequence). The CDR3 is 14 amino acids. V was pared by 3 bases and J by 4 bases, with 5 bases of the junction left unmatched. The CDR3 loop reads CSASRGTGSDTQYF. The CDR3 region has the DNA TGCAGTGCTAGTAGAGGGACAGGGTCAGATACGCAGTATTTT.

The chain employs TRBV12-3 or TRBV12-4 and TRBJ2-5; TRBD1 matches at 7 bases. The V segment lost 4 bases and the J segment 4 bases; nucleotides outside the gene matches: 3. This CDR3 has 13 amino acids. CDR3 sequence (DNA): TGTGCCAGCAGTTCAAACAGGGGAGAGACCCAGTACTTC. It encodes CASSSNRGETQYF.

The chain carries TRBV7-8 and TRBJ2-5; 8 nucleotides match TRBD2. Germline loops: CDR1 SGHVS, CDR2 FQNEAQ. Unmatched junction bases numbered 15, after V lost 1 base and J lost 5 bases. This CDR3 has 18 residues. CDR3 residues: CASSLGGVSGAVGETQYF. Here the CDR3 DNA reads TGTGCCAGCAGCTTAGGTGGAGTTAGCGGGGCCGTGGGTGAGACCCAGTACTTC. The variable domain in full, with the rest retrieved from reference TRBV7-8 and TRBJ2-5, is GAGVSQSPRYKVAKRGQDVALRCDPISGHVSLFWYQQALGQGPEFLTYFQNEAQLDKSGLPSDRFFAERPEGSVSTLKIQRTQQEDSAVYLCASSLGGVSGAVGETQYFGPGTRLLVL.

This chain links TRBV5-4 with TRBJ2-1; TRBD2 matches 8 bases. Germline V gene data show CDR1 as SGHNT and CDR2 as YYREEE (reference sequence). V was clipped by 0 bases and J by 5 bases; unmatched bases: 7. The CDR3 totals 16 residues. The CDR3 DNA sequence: TGTGCCAGCAGCTTGGCCGGGTCGGGGGGGCACAATGAGCAGTTCTTC. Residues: CASSLAGSGGHNEQFF.

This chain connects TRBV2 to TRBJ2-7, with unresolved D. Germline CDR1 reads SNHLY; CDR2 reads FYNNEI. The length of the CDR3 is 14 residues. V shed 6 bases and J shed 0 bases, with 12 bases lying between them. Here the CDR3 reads CASREQSPSYEQYF. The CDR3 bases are TGTGCCAGCAGGGAACAGTCGCCCTCCTACGAGCAGTACTTC.

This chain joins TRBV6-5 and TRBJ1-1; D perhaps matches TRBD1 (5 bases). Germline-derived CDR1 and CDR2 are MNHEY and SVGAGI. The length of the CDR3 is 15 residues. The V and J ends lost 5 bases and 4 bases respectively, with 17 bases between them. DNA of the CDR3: TGTGCCAGCAGTCGTGCCCCCGGGGGTGGCACTGAAGCTTTCTTT. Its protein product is CASSRAPGGGTEAFF.

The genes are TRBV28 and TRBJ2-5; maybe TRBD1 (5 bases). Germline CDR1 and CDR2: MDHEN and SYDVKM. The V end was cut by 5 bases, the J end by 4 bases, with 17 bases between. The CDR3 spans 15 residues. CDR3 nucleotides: TGTGCCAGCAGTCAGCCAGGGTTAAGGTCAGAGACCCAGTACTTC. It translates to CASSQPGLRSETQYF.

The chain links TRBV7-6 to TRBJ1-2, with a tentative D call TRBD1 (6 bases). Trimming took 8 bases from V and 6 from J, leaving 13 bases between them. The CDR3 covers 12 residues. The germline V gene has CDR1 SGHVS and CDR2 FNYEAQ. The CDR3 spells CASGGLSNGYTF. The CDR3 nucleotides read TGTGCCAGCGGGGGCTTATCGAATGGCTACACCTTC.

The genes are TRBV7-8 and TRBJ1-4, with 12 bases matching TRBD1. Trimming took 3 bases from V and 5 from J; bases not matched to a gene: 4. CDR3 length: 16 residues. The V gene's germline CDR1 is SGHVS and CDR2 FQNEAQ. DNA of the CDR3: TGTGCCAGCAGCTTGGGGGACAGGGGGCGGAATGAAAAACTGTTTTTT. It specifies CASSLGDRGRNEKLFF.

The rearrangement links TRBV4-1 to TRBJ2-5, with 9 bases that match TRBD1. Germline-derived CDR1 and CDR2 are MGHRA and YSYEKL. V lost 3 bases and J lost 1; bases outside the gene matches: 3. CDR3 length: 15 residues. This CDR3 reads CASSHDRGIQETQYF. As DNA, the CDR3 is TGCGCCAGCAGCCATGACAGGGGGATCCAAGAGACCCAGTACTTC.

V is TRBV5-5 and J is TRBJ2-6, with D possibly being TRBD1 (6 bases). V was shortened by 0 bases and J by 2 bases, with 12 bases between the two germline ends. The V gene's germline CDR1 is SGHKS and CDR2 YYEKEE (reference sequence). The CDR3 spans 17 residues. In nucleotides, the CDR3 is TGTGCCAGCAGCTTGGGCCACAGGGACGCTGGGGCCAACGTCCTGACTTTC. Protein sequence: CASSLGHRDAGANVLTF.

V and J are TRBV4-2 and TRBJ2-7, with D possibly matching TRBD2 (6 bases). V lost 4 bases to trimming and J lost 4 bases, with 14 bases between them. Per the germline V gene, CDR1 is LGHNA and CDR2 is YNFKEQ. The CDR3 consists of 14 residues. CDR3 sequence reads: CASSPDLGGYEQYF. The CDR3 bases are TGTGCCAGCAGCCCCGACCTCGGGGGTTACGAGCAGTACTTC.

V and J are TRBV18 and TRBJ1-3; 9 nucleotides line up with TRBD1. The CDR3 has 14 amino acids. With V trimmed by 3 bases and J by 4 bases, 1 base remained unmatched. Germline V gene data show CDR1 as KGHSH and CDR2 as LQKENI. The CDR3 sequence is CASSPGQGGNTIYF. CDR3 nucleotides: TGTGCCAGCTCACCCGGACAGGGGGGAAACACCATATATTTT. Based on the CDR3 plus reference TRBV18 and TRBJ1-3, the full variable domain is NAGVMQNPRHLVRRRGQEARLRCSPMKGHSHVYWYRQLPEEGLKFMVYLQKENIIDESGMPKERFSAEFPKEGPSILRIQQVVRGDSAAYFCASSPGQGGNTIYFGEGSWLTVV.